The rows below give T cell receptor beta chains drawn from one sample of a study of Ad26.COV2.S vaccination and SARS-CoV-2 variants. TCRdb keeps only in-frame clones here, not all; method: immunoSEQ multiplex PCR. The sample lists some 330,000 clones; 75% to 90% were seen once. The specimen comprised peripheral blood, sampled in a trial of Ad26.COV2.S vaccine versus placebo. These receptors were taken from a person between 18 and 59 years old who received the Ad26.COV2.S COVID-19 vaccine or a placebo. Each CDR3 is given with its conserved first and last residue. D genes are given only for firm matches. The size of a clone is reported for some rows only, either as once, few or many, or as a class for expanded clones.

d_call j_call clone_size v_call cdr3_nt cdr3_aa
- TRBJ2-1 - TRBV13 TGTGCCAGCAGCTTTGGGGGGAGCAATGAGCAGTTCTTC CASSFGGSNEQFF
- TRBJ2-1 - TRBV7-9 TGTGCCAGCAGCGGGTCGGATGAGCAGTTCTTC CASSGSDEQFF
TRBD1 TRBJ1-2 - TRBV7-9 TGTGCCAGCAGCTCCTGGACAGGGTGGATCGGTGGCTACACCTTC CASSSWTGWIGGYTF
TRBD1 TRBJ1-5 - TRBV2 TGTGCCAGCAGTGGGACAGGGATTCCCCAGCATTTT CASSGTGIPQHF
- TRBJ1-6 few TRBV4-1 TGCGCCAGCAGCCACCCAGGTCAGGGGCTCTATAATTCACCCCTCCACTTT CASSHPGQGLYNSPLHF
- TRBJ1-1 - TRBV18 TGTGCCAGCTCAGGAACCAACCGGGGAGAAGCTTTCTTT CASSGTNRGEAFF
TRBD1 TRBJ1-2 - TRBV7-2 TGTGCCAGCAGCTCCAATGACAGGGATGACTATGGCTACACCTTC CASSSNDRDDYGYTF
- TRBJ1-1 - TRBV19 TGTGCCAGTAGTAACGACAGGCCGAACACTGAAGCTTTCTTT CASSNDRPNTEAFF
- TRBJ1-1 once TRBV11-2 TGTGCCAGCAGCTTACTCCAAAATGAAGCTTTCTTT CASSLLQNEAFF
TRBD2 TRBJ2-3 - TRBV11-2 TGTGCCAGCAGCAAGACCACTAGCGGCCCTTCCACAGATACGCAGTATTTT CASSKTTSGPSTDTQYF
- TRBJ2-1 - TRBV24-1 TGTGCCACCAGTGATGGATGGGAGCAGTTCTTC CATSDGWEQFF
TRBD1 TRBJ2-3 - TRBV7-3 TGTGCCAGCAGCCCCTGGACAGGACTTGATGGTACGCAGTATTTT CASSPWTGLDGTQYF
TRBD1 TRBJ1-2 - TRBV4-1 TGCGCCAGCAGCCAAGAATCGGACAGGGGGCTTTACGGCTACACCTTC CASSQESDRGLYGYTF
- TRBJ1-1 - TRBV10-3 TGTGCCATCAGTTGGTCCGGCGATGGCACTGAAGCTTTCTTT CAISWSGDGTEAFF
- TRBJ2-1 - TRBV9 TGTGCCAGCAGCGTAGTGGAGAGTGAGCAGTTCTTC CASSVVESEQFF
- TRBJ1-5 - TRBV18 TGTGCCAGCTCACCAAACGGCAATCAGCCCCAGCATTTT CASSPNGNQPQHF
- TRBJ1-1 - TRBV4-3 TGCGCCAGCAGCCAGGCAGGGCTCACTGAAGCTTTCTTT CASSQAGLTEAFF
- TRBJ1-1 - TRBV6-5 TGTGCCAGCAGCTACGGGACGGAATACACTGAAGCTTTCTTT CASSYGTEYTEAFF
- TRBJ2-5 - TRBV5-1 TGCGCCAGCACCCGGGACTCCACCCGGGAGACCCAGTACTTC CASTRDSTRETQYF